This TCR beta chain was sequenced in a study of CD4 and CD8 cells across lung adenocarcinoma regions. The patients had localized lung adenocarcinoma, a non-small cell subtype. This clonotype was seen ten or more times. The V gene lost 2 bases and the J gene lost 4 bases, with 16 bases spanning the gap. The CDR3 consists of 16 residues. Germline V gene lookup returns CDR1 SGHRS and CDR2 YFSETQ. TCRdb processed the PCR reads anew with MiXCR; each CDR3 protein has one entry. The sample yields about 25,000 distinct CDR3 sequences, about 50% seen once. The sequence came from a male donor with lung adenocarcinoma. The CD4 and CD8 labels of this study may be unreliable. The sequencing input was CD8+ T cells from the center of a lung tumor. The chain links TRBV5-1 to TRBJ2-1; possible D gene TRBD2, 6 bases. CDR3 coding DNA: TGCGCCAGCAGCTTTGGGTCCGGGACTGGGTACAATGAGCAGTTCTTC. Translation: CASSFGSGTGYNEQFF.